These T cell receptor beta chains were read from a single sample in a study of PD-1 blockade in classical Hodgkin lymphoma. The table came from immunoSEQ multiplex PCR; TCRdb's copy has only in-frame clones and leaves some out. The table shows 25,000 to 35,000 clones, with about 85% occurring only once. The material sequenced was CD4+ T cells from blood, taken before the fourth cycle of nivolumab. The receptors were gathered from a human donor with classical Hodgkin lymphoma. The CDR3 runs from the conserved cysteine through the conserved F or W. A D gene is named only where the DNA matches it firmly. Clone size appears in some rows only: once, few, many, or a class for an expanded clone.

d_call: NA; clone_size: NA; v_call: TRBV5-1; j_call: TRBJ2-5; cdr3_length: 15; cdr3_aa: CASSPDLKNQETQYF; cdr3_nt: TGCGCCAGCAGCCCCGACCTAAAGAACCAAGAGACCCAGTACTTC
d_call: TRBD2; clone_size: NA; v_call: TRBV6-6; j_call: TRBJ2-7; cdr3_length: 16; cdr3_aa: CASSSRLAGVRGEQYF; cdr3_nt: TGTGCCAGCAGTTCCCGACTGGCGGGGGTTCGCGGCGAGCAGTACTTC
d_call: TRBD1; clone_size: NA; v_call: TRBV15; j_call: TRBJ1-5; cdr3_length: 17; cdr3_aa: CATRPDRGLFSNQPQHF; cdr3_nt: TGTGCCACCAGACCCGACAGGGGACTATTCAGCAATCAGCCCCAGCATTTT
d_call: TRBD2; clone_size: NA; v_call: TRBV4-2; j_call: TRBJ2-1; cdr3_length: 17; cdr3_aa: CASSPLKGAGGMGEQFF; cdr3_nt: TGTGCCAGCAGCCCCCTTAAGGGAGCGGGGGGTATGGGTGAGCAGTTCTTC
d_call: TRBD1; clone_size: NA; v_call: TRBV5-1; j_call: TRBJ2-5; cdr3_length: 17; cdr3_aa: CASSLAGQGRFGETQYF; cdr3_nt: TGCGCCAGCAGCTTGGCGGGACAGGGAAGGTTCGGGGAGACCCAGTACTTC
d_call: NA; clone_size: NA; v_call: TRBV2; j_call: TRBJ2-7; cdr3_length: 12; cdr3_aa: CASREQGYEQYF; cdr3_nt: TGTGCCAGCAGAGAACAGGGCTACGAGCAGTACTTC
d_call: NA; clone_size: NA; v_call: TRBV28; j_call: TRBJ1-4; cdr3_length: 17; cdr3_aa: CASSLASTGATNEKLFF; cdr3_nt: TGTGCCAGCAGTTTAGCCTCTACAGGTGCAACTAATGAAAAACTGTTTTTT
d_call: TRBD1; clone_size: NA; v_call: TRBV5-1; j_call: TRBJ2-1; cdr3_length: 18; cdr3_aa: CASSRGQGALGTYNEQFF; cdr3_nt: TGCGCCAGCAGCCGTGGACAGGGGGCGCTTGGCACCTACAATGAGCAGTTCTTC
d_call: NA; clone_size: NA; v_call: TRBV7-6; j_call: TRBJ1-3; cdr3_length: 16; cdr3_aa: CASSLVSGSSGNTIYF; cdr3_nt: TGTGCCAGCAGCTTAGTTTCAGGGAGCTCTGGAAACACCATATATTTT
d_call: TRBD1; clone_size: NA; v_call: TRBV19; j_call: TRBJ2-4; cdr3_length: 13; cdr3_aa: CASSTDRGNIQYF; cdr3_nt: TGTGCCAGTAGTACGGACAGGGGGAACATTCAGTACTTC
d_call: NA; clone_size: NA; v_call: TRBV19; j_call: TRBJ2-3; cdr3_length: 13; cdr3_aa: CASSIPGADTQYF; cdr3_nt: TGTGCCAGTAGTATCCCAGGGGCAGATACGCAGTATTTT
d_call: NA; clone_size: NA; v_call: TRBV7-2; j_call: TRBJ1-5; cdr3_length: 15; cdr3_aa: CASSLEGQGNQPQHF; cdr3_nt: TGTGCCAGCAGCTTAGAGGGGCAGGGCAATCAGCCCCAGCATTTT
d_call: NA; clone_size: NA; v_call: TRBV19; j_call: TRBJ1-3; cdr3_length: 15; cdr3_aa: CASSIAAGSGNTIYF; cdr3_nt: TGTGCCAGTAGTATAGCAGCCGGATCTGGAAACACCATATATTTT
d_call: TRBD1; clone_size: NA; v_call: TRBV7-6; j_call: TRBJ2-1; cdr3_length: 14; cdr3_aa: CASSLDRGYDEQFF; cdr3_nt: TGTGCCAGCAGCTTAGACAGGGGATATGATGAGCAGTTCTTC
d_call: TRBD1; clone_size: few; v_call: TRBV5-5; j_call: TRBJ1-2; cdr3_length: 15; cdr3_aa: CASSQWTGRALGYTF; cdr3_nt: TGTGCCAGCAGCCAATGGACAGGGCGTGCGTTGGGCTACACCTTC
d_call: NA; clone_size: once; v_call: TRBV27; j_call: TRBJ2-1; cdr3_length: 15; cdr3_aa: CASSTSGGPYNEQFF; cdr3_nt: NA
d_call: NA; clone_size: NA; v_call: TRBV1; j_call: TRBJ2-7; cdr3_length: 18; cdr3_aa: CTSSPSQGLGGLTYEQYF; cdr3_nt: TGCACCAGCAGCCCTAGTCAGGGGCTTGGCGGCCTTACCTACGAGCAGTACTTC
d_call: TRBD1; clone_size: once; v_call: TRBV29-1; j_call: TRBJ1-2; cdr3_length: 13; cdr3_aa: CSVGQAINYGYTF; cdr3_nt: TGCAGCGTCGGACAGGCAATTAACTATGGCTACACCTTC
d_call: NA; clone_size: NA; v_call: TRBV2; j_call: TRBJ2-4; cdr3_length: 14; cdr3_aa: CASSESLPKNIQYF; cdr3_nt: TGTGCCAGCAGTGAATCTCTCCCCAAAAACATTCAGTACTTC
d_call: TRBD1; clone_size: NA; v_call: TRBV5-1; j_call: TRBJ2-7; cdr3_length: 15; cdr3_aa: CASSVGQGLGVEQYF; cdr3_nt: TGCGCCAGCAGCGTGGGACAGGGTCTTGGGGTCGAGCAGTACTTC
d_call: NA; clone_size: NA; v_call: TRBV2; j_call: TRBJ1-3; cdr3_length: 15; cdr3_aa: CASSDSRAAGNTIYF; cdr3_nt: TGTGCCAGCAGTGATTCCAGGGCTGCTGGAAACACCATATATTTT
d_call: NA; clone_size: NA; v_call: TRBV23-1; j_call: TRBJ2-4; cdr3_length: 15; cdr3_aa: CASSQKPRTPKIQYF; cdr3_nt: TGCGCCAGCAGTCAAAAACCTCGGACCCCGAAGATTCAGTACTTC